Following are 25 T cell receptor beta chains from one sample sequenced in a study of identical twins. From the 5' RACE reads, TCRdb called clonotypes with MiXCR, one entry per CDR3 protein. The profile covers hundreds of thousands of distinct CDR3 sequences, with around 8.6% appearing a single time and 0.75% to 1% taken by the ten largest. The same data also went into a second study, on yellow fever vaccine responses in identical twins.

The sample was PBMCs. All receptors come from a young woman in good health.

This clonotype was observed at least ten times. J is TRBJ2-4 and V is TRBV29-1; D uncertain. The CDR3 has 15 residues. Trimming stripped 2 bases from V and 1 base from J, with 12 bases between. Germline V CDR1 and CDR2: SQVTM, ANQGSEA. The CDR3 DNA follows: TGCAGCGTTGAAATGTTAGGGATGGCCAAAAACATTCAGTACTTC. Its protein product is CSVEMLGMAKNIQYF.

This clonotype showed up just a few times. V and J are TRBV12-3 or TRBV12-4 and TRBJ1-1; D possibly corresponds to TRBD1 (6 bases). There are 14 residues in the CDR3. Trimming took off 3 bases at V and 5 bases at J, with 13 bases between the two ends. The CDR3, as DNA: TGTGCCAGCAGTTTCCTACAGGGAGGGACTGAAGCTTTCTTT. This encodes CASSFLQGGTEAFF.

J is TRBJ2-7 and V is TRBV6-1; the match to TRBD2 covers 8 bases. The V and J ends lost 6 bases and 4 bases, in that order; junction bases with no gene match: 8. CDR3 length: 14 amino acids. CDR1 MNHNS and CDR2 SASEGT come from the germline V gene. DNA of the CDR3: TGTGCCAGCAGACAAGCGGGAGCTAGGTACGAGCAGTACTTC. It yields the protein CASRQAGARYEQYF.

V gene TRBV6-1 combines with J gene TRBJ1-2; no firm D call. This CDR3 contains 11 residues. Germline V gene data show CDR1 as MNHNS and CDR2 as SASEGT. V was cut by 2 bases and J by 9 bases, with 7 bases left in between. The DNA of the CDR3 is TGTGCCAGCAGTGAACTGGGAAGCTACACCTTC. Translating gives CASSELGSYTF.

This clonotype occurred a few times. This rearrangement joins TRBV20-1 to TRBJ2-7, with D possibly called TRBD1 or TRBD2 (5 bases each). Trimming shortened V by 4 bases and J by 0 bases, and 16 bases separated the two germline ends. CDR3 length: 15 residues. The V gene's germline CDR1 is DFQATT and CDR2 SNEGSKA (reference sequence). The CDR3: CSAMASGTASYEQYF. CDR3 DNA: TGCAGTGCTATGGCTTCCGGGACGGCCTCCTACGAGCAGTACTTC.

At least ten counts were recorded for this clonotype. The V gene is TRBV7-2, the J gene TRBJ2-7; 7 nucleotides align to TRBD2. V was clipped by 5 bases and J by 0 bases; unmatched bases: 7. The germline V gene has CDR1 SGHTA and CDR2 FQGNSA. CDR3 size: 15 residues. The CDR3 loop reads CASSPSGNPSYEQYF. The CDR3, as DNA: TGTGCCAGCAGCCCTAGCGGAAATCCCTCCTACGAGCAGTACTTC.

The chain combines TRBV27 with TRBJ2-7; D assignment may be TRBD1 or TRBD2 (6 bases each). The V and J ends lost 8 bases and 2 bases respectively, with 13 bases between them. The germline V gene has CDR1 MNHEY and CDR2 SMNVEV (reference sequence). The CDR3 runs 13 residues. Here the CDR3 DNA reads TGTGCCAGCTGGGGGGACACCACCTACGAGCAGTACTTC. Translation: CASWGDTTYEQYF.

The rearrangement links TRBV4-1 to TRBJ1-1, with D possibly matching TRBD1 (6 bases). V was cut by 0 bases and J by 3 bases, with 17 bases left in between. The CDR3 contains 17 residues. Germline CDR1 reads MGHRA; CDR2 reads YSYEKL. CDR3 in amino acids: CASSQDPYLAGDTEAFF. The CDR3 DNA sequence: TGCGCCAGCAGCCAAGACCCTTATCTCGCAGGGGACACTGAAGCTTTCTTT.

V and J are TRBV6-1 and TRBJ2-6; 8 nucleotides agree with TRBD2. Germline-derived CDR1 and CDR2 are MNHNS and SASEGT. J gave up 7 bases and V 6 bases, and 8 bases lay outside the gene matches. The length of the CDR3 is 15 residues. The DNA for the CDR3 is TGTGCCAGCAGCGCCGGGAGGGATGGTGCCAACGTCCTGACTTTC. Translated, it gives CASSAGRDGANVLTF.

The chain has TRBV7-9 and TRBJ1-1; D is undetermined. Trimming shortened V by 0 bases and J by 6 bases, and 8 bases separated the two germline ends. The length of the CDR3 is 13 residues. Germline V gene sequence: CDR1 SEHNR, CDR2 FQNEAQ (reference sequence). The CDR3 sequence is CASSLASGSEAFF. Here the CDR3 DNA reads TGTGCCAGCAGCTTAGCGAGCGGGTCTGAAGCTTTCTTT. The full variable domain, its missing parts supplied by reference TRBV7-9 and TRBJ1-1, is DTGVSQNPRHKITKRGQNVTFRCDPISEHNRLYWYRQTLGQGPEFLTYFQNEAQLEKSRLLSDRFSAERPKGSFSTLEIQRTEQGDSAMYLCASSLASGSEAFFGQGTRLTVV.

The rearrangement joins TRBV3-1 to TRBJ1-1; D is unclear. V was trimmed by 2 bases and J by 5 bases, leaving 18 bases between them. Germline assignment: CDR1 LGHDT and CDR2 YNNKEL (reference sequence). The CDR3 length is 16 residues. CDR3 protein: CASSQPGSLRATEAFF. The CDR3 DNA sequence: TGTGCCAGCAGCCAACCCGGGTCTTTGAGAGCTACTGAAGCTTTCTTT.

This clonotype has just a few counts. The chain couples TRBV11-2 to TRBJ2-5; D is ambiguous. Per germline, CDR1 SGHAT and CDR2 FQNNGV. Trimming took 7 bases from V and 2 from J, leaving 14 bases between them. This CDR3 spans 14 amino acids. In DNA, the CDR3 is TGTGCCAGCAATCCGGGCCAGACACAAGAGACCCAGTACTTC. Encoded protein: CASNPGQTQETQYF.

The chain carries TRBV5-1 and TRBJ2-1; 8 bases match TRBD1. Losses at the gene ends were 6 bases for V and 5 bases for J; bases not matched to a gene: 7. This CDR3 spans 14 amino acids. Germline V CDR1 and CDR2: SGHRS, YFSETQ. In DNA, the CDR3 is TGCGCCAGCAAGGGACAGGACCGAAACAATGAGCAGTTCTTC. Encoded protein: CASKGQDRNNEQFF.

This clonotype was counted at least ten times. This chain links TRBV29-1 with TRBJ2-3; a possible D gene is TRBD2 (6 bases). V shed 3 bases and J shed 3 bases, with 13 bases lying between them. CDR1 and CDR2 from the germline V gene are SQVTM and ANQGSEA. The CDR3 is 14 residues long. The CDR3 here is CSVDVAARTDTQYF. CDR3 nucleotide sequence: TGCAGCGTTGATGTAGCGGCCCGAACAGATACGCAGTATTTT.

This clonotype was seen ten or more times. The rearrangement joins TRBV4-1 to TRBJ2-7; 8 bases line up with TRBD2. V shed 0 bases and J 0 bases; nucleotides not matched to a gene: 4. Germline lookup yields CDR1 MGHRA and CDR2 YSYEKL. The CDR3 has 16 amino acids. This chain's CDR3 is CASSQEGSGGSYEQYF. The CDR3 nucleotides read TGCGCCAGCAGCCAAGAAGGAAGCGGGGGCTCCTACGAGCAGTACTTC.

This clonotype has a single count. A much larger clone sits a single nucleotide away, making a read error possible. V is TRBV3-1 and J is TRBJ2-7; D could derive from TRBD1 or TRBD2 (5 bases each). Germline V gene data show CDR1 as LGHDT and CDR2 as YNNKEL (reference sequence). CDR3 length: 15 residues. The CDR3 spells CATSRPGTKTYEQYF. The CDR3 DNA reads TGTGCCACCAGCCGTCCCGGGACCAAGACCTACGAGCAGTACTTC.

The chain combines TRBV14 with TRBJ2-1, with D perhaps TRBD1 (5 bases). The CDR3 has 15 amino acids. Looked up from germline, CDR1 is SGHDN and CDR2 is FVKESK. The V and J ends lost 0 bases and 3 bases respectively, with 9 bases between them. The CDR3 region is CASSQEGQYYNEQFF. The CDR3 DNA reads TGTGCCAGCAGCCAAGAGGGGCAGTACTACAATGAGCAGTTCTTC. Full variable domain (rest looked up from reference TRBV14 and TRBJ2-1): EAGVTQFPSHSVIEKGQTVTLRCDPISGHDNLYWYRRVMGKEIKFLLHFVKESKQDESGMPNNRFLAERTGGTYSTLKVQPAELEDSGVYFCASSQEGQYYNEQFFGPGTRLTVL.

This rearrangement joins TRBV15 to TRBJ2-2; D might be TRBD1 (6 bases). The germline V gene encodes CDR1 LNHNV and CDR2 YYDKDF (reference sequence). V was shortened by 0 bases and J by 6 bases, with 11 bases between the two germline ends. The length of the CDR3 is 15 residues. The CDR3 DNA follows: TGTGCCACCAGCAGAGATGGGACAAGGGCCGGGGAGCTGTTTTTT. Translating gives CATSRDGTRAGELFF.

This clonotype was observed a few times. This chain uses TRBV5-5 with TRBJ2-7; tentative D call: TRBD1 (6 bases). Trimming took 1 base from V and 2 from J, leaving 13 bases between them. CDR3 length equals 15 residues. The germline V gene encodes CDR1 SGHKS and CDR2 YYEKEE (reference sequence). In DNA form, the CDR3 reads TGTGCCAGCAGCTTGCAGGGGACGTCCACCTACGAGCAGTACTTC. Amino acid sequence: CASSLQGTSTYEQYF.

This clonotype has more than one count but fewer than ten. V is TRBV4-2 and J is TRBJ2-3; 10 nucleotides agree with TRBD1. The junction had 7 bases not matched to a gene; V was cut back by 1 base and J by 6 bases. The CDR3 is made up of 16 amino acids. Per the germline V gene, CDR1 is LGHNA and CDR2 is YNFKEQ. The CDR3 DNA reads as TGTGCCAGCAGCCAAGCCTCGGGACAGGGGAGGGATACGCAGTATTTT. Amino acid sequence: CASSQASGQGRDTQYF.

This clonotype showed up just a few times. The chain's CDR3 is CASSLIQTSGGTSTDTQYF. CDR3 DNA sequence: TGTGCCAGCAGTTTAATCCAGACTAGCGGGGGGACTAGCACAGATACGCAGTATTTT. This chain uses TRBV27 with TRBJ2-3, with 13 positions matching TRBD2. J gave up 0 bases and V 2 bases, and 8 bases lay outside the gene matches. The CDR3 contains 19 residues. Germline CDR1 MNHEY, CDR2 SMNVEV (reference sequence).

The CDR3 nucleotides are TGCAGCGTTGAAGATACGGTAACGTGGAGCCAAGAGACCCAGTACTTC. Encoded protein: CSVEDTVTWSQETQYF. This chain links TRBV29-1 with TRBJ2-5; D is uncertain. Trimming stripped 0 bases from V and 1 base from J, with 15 bases between. Germline V gene data show CDR1 as SQVTM and CDR2 as ANQGSEA. The CDR3 contains 16 residues. Combining the CDR3 with reference TRBV29-1 and TRBJ2-5 gives the whole variable domain SAVISQKPSRDICQRGTSLTIQCQVDSQVTMMFWYRQQPGQSLTLIATANQGSEATYESGFVIDKFPISRPNLTFSTLTVSNMSPEDSSIYLCSVEDTVTWSQETQYFGPGTRLLVL.

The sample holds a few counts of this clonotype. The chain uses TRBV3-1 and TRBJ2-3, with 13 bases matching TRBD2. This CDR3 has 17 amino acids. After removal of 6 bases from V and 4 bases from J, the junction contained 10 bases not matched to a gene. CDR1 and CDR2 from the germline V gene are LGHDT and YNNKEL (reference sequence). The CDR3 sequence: CASSRTSGGAGADTQYF. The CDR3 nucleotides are TGTGCCAGCAGTCGCACTAGCGGGGGGGCCGGAGCAGATACGCAGTATTTT.

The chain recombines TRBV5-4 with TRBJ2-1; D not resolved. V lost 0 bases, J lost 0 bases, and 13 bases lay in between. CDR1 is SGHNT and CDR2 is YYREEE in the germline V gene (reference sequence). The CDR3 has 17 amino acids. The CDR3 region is CASSLVGRQSSYNEQFF. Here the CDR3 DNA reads TGTGCCAGCAGCTTGGTGGGCAGGCAGAGCTCCTACAATGAGCAGTTCTTC.

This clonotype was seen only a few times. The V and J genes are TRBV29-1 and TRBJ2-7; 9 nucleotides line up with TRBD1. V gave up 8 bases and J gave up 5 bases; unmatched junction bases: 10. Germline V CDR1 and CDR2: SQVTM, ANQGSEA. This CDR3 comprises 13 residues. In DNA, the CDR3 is TGCAGCAGCCTGGGACAGGGCAGCAACGAGCAGTACTTC. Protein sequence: CSSLGQGSNEQYF.